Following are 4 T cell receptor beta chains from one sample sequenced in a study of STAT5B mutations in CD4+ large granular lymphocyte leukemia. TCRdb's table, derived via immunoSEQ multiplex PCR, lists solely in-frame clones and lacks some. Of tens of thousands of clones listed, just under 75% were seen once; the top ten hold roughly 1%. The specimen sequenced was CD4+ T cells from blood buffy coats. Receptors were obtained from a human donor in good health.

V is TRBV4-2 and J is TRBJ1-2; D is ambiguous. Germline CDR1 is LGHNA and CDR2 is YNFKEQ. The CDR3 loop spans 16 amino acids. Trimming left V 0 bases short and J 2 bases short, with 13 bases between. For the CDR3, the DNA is TGTGCCAGCAGCCAAGAAGGAACGCCTCCAAACTATGGCTACACCTTC. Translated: CASSQEGTPPNYGYTF.

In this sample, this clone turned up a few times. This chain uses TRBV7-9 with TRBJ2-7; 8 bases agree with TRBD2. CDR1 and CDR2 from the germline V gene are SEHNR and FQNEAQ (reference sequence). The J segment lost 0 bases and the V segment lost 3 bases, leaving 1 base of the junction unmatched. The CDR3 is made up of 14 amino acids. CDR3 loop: CASSFSGSSYEQYF. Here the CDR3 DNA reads TGTGCCAGCAGCTTCAGCGGGAGCTCCTACGAGCAGTACTTC. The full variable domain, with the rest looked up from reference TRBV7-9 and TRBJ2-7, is DTGVSQNPRHKITKRGQNVTFRCDPISEHNRLYWYRQTLGQGPEFLTYFQNEAQLEKSRLLSDRFSAERPKGSFSTLEIQRTEQGDSAMYLCASSFSGSSYEQYFGPGTRLTVT.

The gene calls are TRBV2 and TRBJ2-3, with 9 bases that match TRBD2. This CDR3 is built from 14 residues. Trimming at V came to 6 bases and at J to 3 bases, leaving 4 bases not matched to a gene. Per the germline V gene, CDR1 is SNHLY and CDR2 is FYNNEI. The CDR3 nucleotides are TGTGCCAGCAGCGAGGGACTAGCTACAGATACGCAGTATTTT. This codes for CASSEGLATDTQYF. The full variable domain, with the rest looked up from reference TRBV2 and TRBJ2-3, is EPEVTQTPSHQVTQMGQEVILRCVPISNHLYFYWYRQILGQKVEFLVSFYNNEISEKSEIFDDQFSVERPDGSNFTLKIRSTKLEDSAMYFCASSEGLATDTQYFGPGTRLTVL.

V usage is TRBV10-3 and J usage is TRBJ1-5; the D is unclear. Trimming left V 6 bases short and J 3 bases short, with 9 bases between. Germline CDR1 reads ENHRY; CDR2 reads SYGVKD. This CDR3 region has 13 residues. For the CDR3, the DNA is TGTGCCATCAGCGTAGAGCCCAATCAGCCCCAGCATTTT. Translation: CAISVEPNQPQHF.